These T cell receptor beta chains were read from a single sample in a study of cytomegalovirus exposure and HLA in healthy donors. Assay used: immunoSEQ multiplex PCR; TCRdb lists only in-frame clones, some missing. The repertoire includes 130,000 or so clones, 70% to 80% of them detected once, and 1.5% to 2% sits in the top ten. The sequencing input was PBMCs. The origin of the receptors is a female donor in good health and CMV-seronegative. Each CDR3 is given with its conserved first and last residue. Each record gives: V gene, D gene, J gene, clone size, CDR3 DNA, CDR3 protein. D genes are given only for firm matches. Expanded clones get a size class; other rows say once, few or many, or leave the size out.

TRBV11-2,TRBD1,TRBJ2-1,-,TGTGCCAGCAGCTTAGTGGGACAGGGGATTTACAATGAGCAGTTCTTC,CASSLVGQGIYNEQFF
TRBV6-1,-,TRBJ1-1,few,TGTGCCAGCAGTGAGGGGGCAAGGACATACGCCGGGATGAACACTGAAGCTTTCTTT,CASSEGARTYAGMNTEAFF
TRBV28,-,TRBJ1-1,-,TGTGCCAGCAGACCCTCCTTCGGGGGGGAAGTCACTGAAGCTTTCTTT,CASRPSFGGEVTEAFF
TRBV6-1,-,TRBJ1-1,many,TGTGCCAGCAGTGATCAGGGGTACACTGAAGCTTTCTTT,CASSDQGYTEAFF
TRBV5-6,TRBD1,TRBJ1-2,-,TGTGCCAGCATCGAGACAGGGAATAACTATGGCTACACCTTC,CASIETGNNYGYTF
TRBV7-6,TRBD1,TRBJ1-1,-,TGTGCCAGCAGCGTAGGACAGGGAGTGAACACTGAAGCTTTCTTT,CASSVGQGVNTEAFF
TRBV23-1,TRBD2,TRBJ2-6,-,TGCGCCAGCAGTCAATTATCACGGGGGGAAAGGCCTGACTCTGGGGCCAACGTCCTGACTTTC,CASSQLSRGERPDSGANVLTF
TRBV10-2,TRBD1,TRBJ2-5,once,TGCGCCAGCAGTGAGGGCAGGGGGCTTCAAGAGACCCAGTACTTC,CASSEGRGLQETQYF
TRBV18,TRBD1,TRBJ1-5,-,TGTGCCAGCTCACCACCTGTGGGACAGGGCGGCGGCAATCAGCCCCAGCATTTT,CASSPPVGQGGGNQPQHF
TRBV9,TRBD1,TRBJ2-7,-,TGTGCCAGCAGCGTAGAAGAGGGGGCGAATCGCGAGCAGTACTTC,CASSVEEGANREQYF
TRBV5-1,-,TRBJ2-3,-,TGCGCCAGCAGCTTGTACTGGGGGCGCGGTTCCACAGATACGCAGTATTTT,CASSLYWGRGSTDTQYF
TRBV28,-,TRBJ1-2,-,TGTGCCAGCAGTTTGGGGGCCTATGGCTACACCTTC,CASSLGAYGYTF
TRBV5-5,-,TRBJ2-7,-,TGTGCCAGCAGCTTGAACATCAACTACGAGCAGTACTTC,CASSLNINYEQYF
TRBV6-1,-,TRBJ1-1,-,TGTGCCAGCAGTGAAGCGCTCCCCCGGAGGAACACTGAAGCTTTCTTT,CASSEALPRRNTEAFF
TRBV13,TRBD1,TRBJ1-1,-,TGTGCCAGCAGCTCCCCGGGACAGACGAACACTGAAGCTTTCTTT,CASSSPGQTNTEAFF
TRBV9,-,TRBJ1-2,few,TGTGCCAGCAGCGTAGAATCGCGAGGGAACTATGGCTACACCTTC,CASSVESRGNYGYTF
TRBV6-5,-,TRBJ1-2,-,TGTGCCAGCAGTTACTCGGAGCCCAGCAGCGGCTACACCTTC,CASSYSEPSSGYTF
TRBV28,-,TRBJ1-2,-,TGTGCCAGCAGTTTGATGGGTGCGGGGTCGGGTGGCTACACCTTC,CASSLMGAGSGGYTF
TRBV6-5,TRBD1,TRBJ2-3,-,TGTGCCAGCACCACAGTAGGGGGCGAAAGGAATACGCAGTATTTT,CASTTVGGERNTQYF
TRBV6-5,TRBD1,TRBJ2-7,-,TGTGCCAGCAGCCCCGGGACAGGGCAACTCTACGAGCAGTACTTC,CASSPGTGQLYEQYF
TRBV4-1,-,TRBJ2-5,-,TGCGCCAGCAGCCGAGACCACTTGGAGACCCAGTACTTC,CASSRDHLETQYF
TRBV10-1,TRBD1,TRBJ2-1,once,TGCGCCAGCAGTGATCAGGGGACAGCGACCCACAATGAGCAGTTCTTC,CASSDQGTATHNEQFF
TRBV7-5,-,TRBJ1-1,-,TGTGCCAGAAGCTCGCTATCAGGGGGCAATGAAGCTTTCTTT,CARSSLSGGNEAFF
TRBV2,-,TRBJ2-5,-,TGTGCCAGCAGTGGGCTCCCTGGTCGCCAAGAGACCCAGTACTTC,CASSGLPGRQETQYF
TRBV11-1,TRBD1,TRBJ1-4,-,TGTGCCAGCAGCAGAAGGACAGGGGGCGGTGAAAAACTGTTTTTT,CASSRRTGGGEKLFF
TRBV2,TRBD2,TRBJ2-3,-,TGTGCCACCGCCACGCTAGCGGGGACAGATACGCAGTATTTT,CATATLAGTDTQYF
TRBV7-6,-,TRBJ1-1,few,TGTGCCAGCAGCTTAGAGACGGGGGAAGCTTTCTTT,CASSLETGEAFF
TRBV28,TRBD2,TRBJ2-7,-,TGTGCCAGCAGTTTACCCCCTAGCGGGAGCTCCTACGAGCAGTACTTC,CASSLPPSGSSYEQYF
TRBV6-1,-,TRBJ1-1,-,TGTGCCAGCCGGGGGGAGTGGAACACTGAAGCTTTCTTT,CASRGEWNTEAFF
TRBV27,-,TRBJ2-7,-,TGTGCCAGCAGTTTAGTCCCCGCAGGAATCTCCTACGAGCAGTACTTC,CASSLVPAGISYEQYF
TRBV28,TRBD1,TRBJ1-4,-,TGTGCCAGCAGTTCACCCGGACAGGGGTTTGAAAAACTGTTTTTT,CASSSPGQGFEKLFF
TRBV4-1,-,TRBJ1-2,-,TGCGCCAGCAGCCCAGGACAGAGGGAGTTTAACTATGGCTACACCTTC,CASSPGQREFNYGYTF
TRBV10-3,TRBD1,TRBJ1-6,-,TGTGCCATCAGTGAGTCCGACAGGGTCAATTCACCCCTCCACTTT,CAISESDRVNSPLHF
TRBV28,TRBD1,TRBJ2-7,few,TGTGCCAGCAGTTCCCCCCAGGGGGCTCTGACCTACGAGCAGTACTTC,CASSSPQGALTYEQYF
TRBV7-9,-,TRBJ1-1,-,TGTGCCAGCAGCTTAATCGGTCGGGGGGCGCAAGGGGACACTGAAGCTTTCTTT,CASSLIGRGAQGDTEAFF
TRBV2,TRBD1,TRBJ1-5,-,TGTGCCAGCAGACCAGACAGGGGTCAGCCCCAGCATTTT,CASRPDRGQPQHF
TRBV4-2,TRBD1,TRBJ1-5,-,TGTGCCAGCAGCCTCGGAAGACAGGGGTGGGGTAGCAATCAGCCCCAGCATTTT,CASSLGRQGWGSNQPQHF
TRBV30,-,TRBJ1-1,-,TGTGCCTGGAGTGTCGGCCAGGGGCTTACTGAAGCTTTCTTT,CAWSVGQGLTEAFF
TRBV5-5,-,TRBJ1-1,few,TGTGCCAGCAGCTTCGGTGGTCTAGGGGGCACTGAAGCTTTCTTT,CASSFGGLGGTEAFF
TRBV5-1,-,TRBJ2-7,-,TGCGCCAGCAGCTTGGTAAGGGCAGGGGACTACGAGCAGTACTTC,CASSLVRAGDYEQYF
TRBV15,-,TRBJ1-5,once,TGTGCCACCAGGGAGGACAGTTTCAATCAGCCCCAGCATTTT,CATREDSFNQPQHF
TRBV28,TRBD1,TRBJ2-7,-,TGTGCCAGCAGGGCGCGCGGACAGGGATACGAGCAGTACTTC,CASRARGQGYEQYF
TRBV4-1,-,TRBJ2-7,-,TGCGCCAGCAGCCAAGGGGAGGACGAGCAGTACTTC,CASSQGEDEQYF
TRBV7-3,-,TRBJ2-2,-,TGTGCCAGCAGCTTAAGGCGGGGGCTCGACACCGGGGAGCTGTTTTTT,CASSLRRGLDTGELFF
TRBV5-6,-,TRBJ1-2,-,TGTGCCAGCACACGGGCCCGTGGGGCCTATGGCTACACCTTC,CASTRARGAYGYTF
TRBV13,TRBD1,TRBJ2-7,-,TGTGCCAGCAGCTCCCAGACAGGGGGCTACGAGCAGTACTTC,CASSSQTGGYEQYF
TRBV11-3,-,TRBJ2-3,-,TGTGCCAGCAGCTTAGATACGAGGAGCACAGATACGCAGTATTTT,CASSLDTRSTDTQYF
TRBV19,-,TRBJ1-1,-,TGTGCCAGTAGTGTCGGGGTAGCAGCGAACACTGAAGCTTTCTTT,CASSVGVAANTEAFF
TRBV11-3,-,TRBJ2-3,once,TGTGCCAGCAGCTTAGAAGGGGGACGGAGAGATACGCAGTATTTT,CASSLEGGRRDTQYF
TRBV6-1,-,TRBJ1-1,-,TGTGCCAGCAGGCTCGGGAGTCGAGGTCACACTGAAGCTTTCTTT,CASRLGSRGHTEAFF
TRBV6-1,-,TRBJ2-7,few,TGTGCCACCACGCGGGACGTCACCTACGAGCAGTACTTC,CATTRDVTYEQYF
TRBV9,TRBD2,TRBJ2-5,-,TGTGCCAGCAGCGTGGCGGCTAGCGGGGGAATTCAAGAGACCCAGTACTTC,CASSVAASGGIQETQYF
TRBV5-3,-,TRBJ2-7,-,TGTGCCAGAAGCTTCCCATCTACAGGTTGGGCCCGCGAGCAGTACTTC,CARSFPSTGWAREQYF
TRBV25-1,-,TRBJ2-7,-,TGTGCCAGCAGTGAATCTCGGGACTACGAGCAGTACTTC,CASSESRDYEQYF
TRBV5-1,-,TRBJ1-2,-,TGCGCCAGCAGCTCAGGCGCCTTGGAGGGAGGCTACACCTTC,CASSSGALEGGYTF
TRBV13,TRBD2,TRBJ2-7,-,TGTGCCAGCAGCCCCACCCCCTTCGGGGGAGGGCCCCACGAGCAGTACTTC,CASSPTPFGGGPHEQYF
TRBV29-1,-,TRBJ2-7,-,TGCAGCGTTGAGACGGGATACGGGCAGTACTTC,CSVETGYGQYF
TRBV28,-,TRBJ1-4,few,TGTGCCAGCAGTTTCATTCGGGGTTCACTGTTTTTT,CASSFIRGSLFF